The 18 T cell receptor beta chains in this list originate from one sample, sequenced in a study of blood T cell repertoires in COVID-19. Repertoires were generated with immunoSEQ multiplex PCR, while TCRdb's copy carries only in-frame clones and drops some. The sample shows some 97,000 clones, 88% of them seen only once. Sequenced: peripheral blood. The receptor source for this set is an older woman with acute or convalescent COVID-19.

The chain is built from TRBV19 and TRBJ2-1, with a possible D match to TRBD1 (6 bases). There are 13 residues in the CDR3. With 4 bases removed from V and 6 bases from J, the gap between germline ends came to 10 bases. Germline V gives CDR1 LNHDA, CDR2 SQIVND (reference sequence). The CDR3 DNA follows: TGTGCCAGTAGTACGGCAGGGGCCAATGAGCAGTTCTTC. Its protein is CASSTAGANEQFF.

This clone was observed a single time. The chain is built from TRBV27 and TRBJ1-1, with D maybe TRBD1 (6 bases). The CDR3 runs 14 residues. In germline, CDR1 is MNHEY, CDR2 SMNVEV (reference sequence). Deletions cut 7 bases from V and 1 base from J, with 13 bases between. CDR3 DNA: TGTGCCAGCAACGTACAGGGCCCGAACACTGAAGCTTTCTTT. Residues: CASNVQGPNTEAFF.

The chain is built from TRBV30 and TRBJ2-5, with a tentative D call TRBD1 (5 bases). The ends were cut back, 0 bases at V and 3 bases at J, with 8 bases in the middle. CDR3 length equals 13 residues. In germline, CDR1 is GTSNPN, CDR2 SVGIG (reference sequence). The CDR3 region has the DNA TGTGCCTGGAGTGTAGGGGTTAAAGAGACCCAGTACTTC. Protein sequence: CAWSVGVKETQYF.

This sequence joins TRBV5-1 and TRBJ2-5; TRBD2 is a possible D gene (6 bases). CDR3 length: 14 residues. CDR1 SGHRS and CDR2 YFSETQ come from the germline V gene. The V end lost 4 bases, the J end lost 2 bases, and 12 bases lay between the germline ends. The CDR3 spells CASSVGGVQETQYF. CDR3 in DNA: TGCGCCAGCAGCGTCGGAGGGGTACAAGAGACCCAGTACTTC.

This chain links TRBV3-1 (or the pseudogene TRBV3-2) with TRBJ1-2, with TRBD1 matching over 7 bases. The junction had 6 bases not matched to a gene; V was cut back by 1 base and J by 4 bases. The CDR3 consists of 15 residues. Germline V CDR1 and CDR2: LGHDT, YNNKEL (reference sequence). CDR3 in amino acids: CASSQVPQGTYGYTF. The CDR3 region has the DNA TGTGCCAGCAGCCAAGTCCCACAGGGGACCTATGGCTACACCTTC.

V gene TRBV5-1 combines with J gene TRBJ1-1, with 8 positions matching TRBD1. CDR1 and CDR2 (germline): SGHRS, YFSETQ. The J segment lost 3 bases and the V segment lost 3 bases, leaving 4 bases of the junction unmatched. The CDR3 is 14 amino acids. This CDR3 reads CASSSTGAYTEAFF. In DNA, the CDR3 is TGCGCCAGCAGCTCGACAGGGGCTTACACTGAAGCTTTCTTT.

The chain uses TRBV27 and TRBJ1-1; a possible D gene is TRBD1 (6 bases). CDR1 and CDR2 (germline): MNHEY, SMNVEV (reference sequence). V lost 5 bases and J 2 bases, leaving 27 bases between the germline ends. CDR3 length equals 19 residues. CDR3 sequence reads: CASSPGTRRPPYDNTEAFF. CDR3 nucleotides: TGTGCCAGCAGTCCCGGGACAAGGAGGCCACCATACGACAACACTGAAGCTTTCTTT.

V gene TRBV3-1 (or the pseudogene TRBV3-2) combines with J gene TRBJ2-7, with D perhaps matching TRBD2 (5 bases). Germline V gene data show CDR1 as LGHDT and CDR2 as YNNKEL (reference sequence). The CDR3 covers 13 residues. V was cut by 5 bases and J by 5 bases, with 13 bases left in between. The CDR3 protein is CASSSRTVDEQYF. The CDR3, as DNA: TGTGCCAGCAGCTCCCGGACTGTCGACGAGCAGTACTTC.

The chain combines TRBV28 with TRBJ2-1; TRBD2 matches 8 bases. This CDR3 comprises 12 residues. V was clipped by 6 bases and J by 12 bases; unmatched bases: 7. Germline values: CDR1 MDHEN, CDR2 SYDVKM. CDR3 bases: TGTGCCAGCAGGGGGACTAGTCTTGGGCAGTTCTTC. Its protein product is CASRGTSLGQFF.

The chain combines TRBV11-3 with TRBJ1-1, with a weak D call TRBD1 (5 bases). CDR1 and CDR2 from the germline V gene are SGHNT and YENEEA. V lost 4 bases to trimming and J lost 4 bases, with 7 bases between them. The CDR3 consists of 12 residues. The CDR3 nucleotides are TGTGCCAGCAGCTCCGGGGGCACTGAAGCTTTCTTT. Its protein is CASSSGGTEAFF.

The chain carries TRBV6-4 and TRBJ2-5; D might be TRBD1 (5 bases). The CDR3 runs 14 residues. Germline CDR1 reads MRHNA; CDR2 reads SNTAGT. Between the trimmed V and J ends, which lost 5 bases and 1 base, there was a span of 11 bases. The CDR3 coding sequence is TGTGCCAGCAGTCCTCGACAGACCCAAGAGACCCAGTACTTC. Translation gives CASSPRQTQETQYF.

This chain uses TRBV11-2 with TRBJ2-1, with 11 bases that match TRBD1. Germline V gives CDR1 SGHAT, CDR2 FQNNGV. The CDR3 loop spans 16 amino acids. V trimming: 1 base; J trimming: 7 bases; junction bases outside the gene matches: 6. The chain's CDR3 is CASSLASGQGGNEQFF. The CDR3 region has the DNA TGTGCCAGCAGCTTAGCTTCGGGACAGGGGGGGAATGAGCAGTTCTTC.

In DNA form, the CDR3 reads TGTGCCAGCCGGACTAGCCACACAGATACGCAGTATTTT. Encoded protein: CASRTSHTDTQYF. The gene calls are TRBV19 and TRBJ2-3; TRBD2 aligns across 8 bases. The germline CDR1 and CDR2 sequences are LNHDA and SQIVND (reference sequence). V shed 9 bases, J shed 2 bases, and the junction held 4 bases outside the gene matches. This CDR3 comprises 13 residues.

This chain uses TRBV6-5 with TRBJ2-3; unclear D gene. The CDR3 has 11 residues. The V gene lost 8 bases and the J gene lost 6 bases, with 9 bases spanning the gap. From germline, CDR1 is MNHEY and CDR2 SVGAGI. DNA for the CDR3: TGTGCCAGCGGGCCTGCGGATACGCAGTATTTT. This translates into CASGPADTQYF.

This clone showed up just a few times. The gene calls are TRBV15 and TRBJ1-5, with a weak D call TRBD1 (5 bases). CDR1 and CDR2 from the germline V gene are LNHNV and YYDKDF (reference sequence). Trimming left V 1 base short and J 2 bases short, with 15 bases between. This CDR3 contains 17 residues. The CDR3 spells CATSRGPLGGRNQPQHF. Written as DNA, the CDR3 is TGTGCCACCAGCAGAGGACCCTTGGGGGGACGCAATCAGCCCCAGCATTTT. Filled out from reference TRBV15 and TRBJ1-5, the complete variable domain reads DAMVIQNPRYQVTQFGKPVTLSCSQTLNHNVMYWYQQKSSQAPKLLFHYYDKDFNNEADTPDNFQSRRPNTSFCFLDIRSPGLGDTAMYLCATSRGPLGGRNQPQHFGDGTRLSIL.

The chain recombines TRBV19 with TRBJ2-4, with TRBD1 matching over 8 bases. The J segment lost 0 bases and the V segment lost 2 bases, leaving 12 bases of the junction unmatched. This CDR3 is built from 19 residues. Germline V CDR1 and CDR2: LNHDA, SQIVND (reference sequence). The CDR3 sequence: CASSINQGAIGLAKNIQYF. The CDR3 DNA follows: TGTGCCAGTAGTATAAATCAGGGGGCCATAGGCCTAGCCAAAAACATTCAGTACTTC.

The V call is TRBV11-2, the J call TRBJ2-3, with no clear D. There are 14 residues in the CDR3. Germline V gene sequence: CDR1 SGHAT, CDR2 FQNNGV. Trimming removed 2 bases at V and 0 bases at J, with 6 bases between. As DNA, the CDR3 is TGTGCCAGCAGCTTAAGAGCTAGCACAGATACGCAGTATTTT. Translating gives CASSLRASTDTQYF.

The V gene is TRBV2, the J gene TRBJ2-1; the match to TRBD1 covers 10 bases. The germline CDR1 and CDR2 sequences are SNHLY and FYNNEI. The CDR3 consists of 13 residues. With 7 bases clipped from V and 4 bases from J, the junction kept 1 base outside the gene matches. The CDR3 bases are TGTGCCAGCAAGGGACAGGGGTACAATGAGCAGTTCTTC. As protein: CASKGQGYNEQFF. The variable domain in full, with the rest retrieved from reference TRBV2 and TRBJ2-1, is EPEVTQTPSHQVTQMGQEVILRCVPISNHLYFYWYRQILGQKVEFLVSFYNNEISEKSEIFDDQFSVERPDGSNFTLKIRSTKLEDSAMYFCASKGQGYNEQFFGPGTRLTVL.